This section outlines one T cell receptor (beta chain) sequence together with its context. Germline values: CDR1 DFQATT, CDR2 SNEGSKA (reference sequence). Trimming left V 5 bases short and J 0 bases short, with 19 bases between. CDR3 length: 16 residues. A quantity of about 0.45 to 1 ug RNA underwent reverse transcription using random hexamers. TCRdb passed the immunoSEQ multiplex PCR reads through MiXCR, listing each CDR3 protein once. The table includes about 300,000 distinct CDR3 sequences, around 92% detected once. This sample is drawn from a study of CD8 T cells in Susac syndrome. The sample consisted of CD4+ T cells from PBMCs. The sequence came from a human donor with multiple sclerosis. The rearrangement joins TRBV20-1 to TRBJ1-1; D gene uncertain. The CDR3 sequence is CSASAASGSMNTEAFF. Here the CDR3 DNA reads TGCAGTGCTTCTGCGGCTAGTGGATCAATGAACACTGAAGCTTTCTTT.